This T cell receptor beta chain was sequenced in a study of CD8 T cells in Susac syndrome. From blood CD8+ and CD4+ T cells, TCR beta sequences were generated. All included Susac syndrome patients satisfied recently defined diagnostic criteria for definite or probable disease. Random hexamers primed reverse transcription of roughly 0.45 to 1 ug RNA. TCRdb recomputed calls from the immunoSEQ multiplex PCR reads with MiXCR, one row per CDR3 protein. The table shows 110,000 to 150,000 distinct CDR3 sequences, with nearly 97% occurring only once. Germline V gene sequence: CDR1 DFQATT, CDR2 SNEGSKA (reference sequence). The CDR3 spans 15 residues. V shed 6 bases, J shed 7 bases, and the junction held 12 bases outside the gene matches.

Material for sequencing was CD4+ T cells from PBMCs. This sequence was found in a human donor with Susac syndrome. V is TRBV20-1 and J is TRBJ2-5; 12 nucleotides line up with TRBD2. This CDR3 reads CSAIAGTSGSWTQYF. Written as DNA, the CDR3 is TGCAGTGCGATCGCCGGGACTAGCGGGTCCTGGACCCAGTACTTC.